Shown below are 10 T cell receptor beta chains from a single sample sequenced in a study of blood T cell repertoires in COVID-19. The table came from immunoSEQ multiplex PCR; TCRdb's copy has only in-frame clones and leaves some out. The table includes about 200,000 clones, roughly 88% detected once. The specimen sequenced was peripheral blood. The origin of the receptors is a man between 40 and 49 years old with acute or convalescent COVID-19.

For the CDR3, the DNA is TGTGCCAGCTCACCAGGGCAGGGTCATGGCTACACCTTC. Translating it yields CASSPGQGHGYTF. V gene TRBV18 combines with J gene TRBJ1-2; a weak D match, TRBD1 (5 bases). Germline-derived CDR1 and CDR2 are KGHSH and LQKENI. V lost 2 bases to trimming and J lost 6 bases, with 10 bases between them. CDR3 length: 13 amino acids.

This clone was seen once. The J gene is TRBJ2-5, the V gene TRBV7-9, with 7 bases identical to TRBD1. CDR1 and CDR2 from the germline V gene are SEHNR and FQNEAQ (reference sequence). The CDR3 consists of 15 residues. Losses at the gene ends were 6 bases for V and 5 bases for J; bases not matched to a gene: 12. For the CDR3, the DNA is TGTGCCAGCAGTCCCCGGGACAGAGCAACGGAGACCCAGTACTTC. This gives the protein CASSPRDRATETQYF. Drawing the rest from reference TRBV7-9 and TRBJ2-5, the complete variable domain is DTGVSQNPRHKITKRGQNVTFRCDPISEHNRLYWYRQTLGQGPEFLTYFQNEAQLEKSRLLSDRFSAERPKGSFSTLEIQRTEQGDSAMYLCASSPRDRATETQYFGPGTRLLVL.

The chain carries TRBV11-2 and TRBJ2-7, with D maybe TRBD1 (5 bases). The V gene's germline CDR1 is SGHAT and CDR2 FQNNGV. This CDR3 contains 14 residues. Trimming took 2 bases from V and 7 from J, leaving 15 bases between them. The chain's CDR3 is CASSLFRVFEEQYF. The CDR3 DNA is TGTGCCAGCAGCTTATTCAGGGTTTTTGAAGAGCAGTACTTC.

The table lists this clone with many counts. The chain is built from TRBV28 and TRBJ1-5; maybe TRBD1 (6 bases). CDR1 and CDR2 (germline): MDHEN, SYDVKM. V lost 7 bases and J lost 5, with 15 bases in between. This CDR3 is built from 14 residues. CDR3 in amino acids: CASTLSGGHQPQHF. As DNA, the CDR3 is TGTGCCAGCACCCTCAGCGGGGGGCATCAGCCCCAGCATTTT. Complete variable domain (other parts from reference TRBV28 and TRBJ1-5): DVKVTQSSRYLVKRTGEKVFLECVQDMDHENMFWYRQDPGLGLRLIYFSYDVKMKEKGDIPEGYSVSREKKERFSLILESASTNQTSMYLCASTLSGGHQPQHFGDGTRLSIL.

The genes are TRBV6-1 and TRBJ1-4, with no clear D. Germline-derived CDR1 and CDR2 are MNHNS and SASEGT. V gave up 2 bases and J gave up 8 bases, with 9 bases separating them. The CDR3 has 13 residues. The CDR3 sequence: CASSERLPEKLFF. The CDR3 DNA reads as TGTGCCAGCAGTGAAAGACTTCCCGAAAAACTGTTTTTT.

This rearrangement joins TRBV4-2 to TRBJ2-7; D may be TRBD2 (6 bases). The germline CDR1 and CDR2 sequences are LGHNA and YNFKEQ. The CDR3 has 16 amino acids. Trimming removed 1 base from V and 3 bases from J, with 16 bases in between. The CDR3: CASSQVLGGPDYEQYF. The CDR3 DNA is TGTGCCAGCAGCCAAGTTCTGGGGGGACCTGACTACGAGCAGTACTTC.

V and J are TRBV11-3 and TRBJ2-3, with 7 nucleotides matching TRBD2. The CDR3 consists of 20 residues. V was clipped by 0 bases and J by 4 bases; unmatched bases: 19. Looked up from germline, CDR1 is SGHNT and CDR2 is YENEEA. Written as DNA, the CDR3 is TGTGCCAGCAGCTTAGATGAACCGCTCAGGCGGGAGTTTGAGGCAGATACGCAGTATTTT. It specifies CASSLDEPLRREFEADTQYF.

This CDR3 reads CASSWGVNPSNYGYTF. The CDR3 DNA is TGCGCCAGCAGTTGGGGGGTGAACCCTTCTAACTATGGCTACACCTTC. V gene TRBV4-1 combines with J gene TRBJ1-2; D is perhaps TRBD1 (5 bases). Germline CDR1 MGHRA, CDR2 YSYEKL. Deletions cut 6 bases from V and 0 bases from J, with 17 bases between. This CDR3 has 16 residues.

The CDR3 bases are TGTGCCAGCAGCTTAGTAGGACAACAGACGCATGAGCAGTTCTTC. It codes for CASSLVGQQTHEQFF. The chain uses TRBV7-2 and TRBJ2-1; weak D call: TRBD1 (5 bases). This CDR3 has 15 residues. Germline V gene data show CDR1 as SGHTA and CDR2 as FQGNSA. V lost 1 base and J lost 8, with 15 bases in between.

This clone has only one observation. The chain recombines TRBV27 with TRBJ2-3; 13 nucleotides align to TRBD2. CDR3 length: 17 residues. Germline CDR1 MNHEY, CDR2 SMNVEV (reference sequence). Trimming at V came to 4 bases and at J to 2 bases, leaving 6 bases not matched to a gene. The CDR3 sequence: CASSSRTSGRATDTQYF. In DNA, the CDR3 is TGTGCCAGCAGTTCGAGAACTAGCGGGAGGGCCACAGATACGCAGTATTTT.